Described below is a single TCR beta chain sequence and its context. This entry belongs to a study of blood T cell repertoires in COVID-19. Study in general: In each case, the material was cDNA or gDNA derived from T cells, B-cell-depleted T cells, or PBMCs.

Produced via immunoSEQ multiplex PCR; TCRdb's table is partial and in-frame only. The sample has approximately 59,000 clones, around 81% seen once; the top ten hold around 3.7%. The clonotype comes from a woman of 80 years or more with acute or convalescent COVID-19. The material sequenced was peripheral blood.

The CDR3 region is CASSSLLTGASGNTIYF. The CDR3 DNA follows: TGTGCCAGCAGTTCCCTTTTAACAGGAGCCTCTGGAAACACCATATATTTT. The chain carries TRBV27 and TRBJ1-3; tentative D call: TRBD1 (5 bases). CDR1 and CDR2 (germline): MNHEY, SMNVEV (reference sequence). V was trimmed by 4 bases and J by 0 bases, leaving 16 bases between them. The CDR3 has 17 residues.